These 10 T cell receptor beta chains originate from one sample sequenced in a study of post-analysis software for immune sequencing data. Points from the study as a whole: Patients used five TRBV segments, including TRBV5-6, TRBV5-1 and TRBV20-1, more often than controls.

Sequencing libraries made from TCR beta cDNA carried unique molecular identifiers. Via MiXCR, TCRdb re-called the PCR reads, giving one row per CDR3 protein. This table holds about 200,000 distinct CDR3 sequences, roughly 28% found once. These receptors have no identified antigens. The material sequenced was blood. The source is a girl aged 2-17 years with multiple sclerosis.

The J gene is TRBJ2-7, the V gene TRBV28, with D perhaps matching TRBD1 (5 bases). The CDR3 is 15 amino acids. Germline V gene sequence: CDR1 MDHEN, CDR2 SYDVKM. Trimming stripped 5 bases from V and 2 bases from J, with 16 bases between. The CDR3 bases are TGTGCCAGCAGTCCCCACCGCCAGGGTGCCTACGAGCAGTACTTC. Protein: CASSPHRQGAYEQYF.

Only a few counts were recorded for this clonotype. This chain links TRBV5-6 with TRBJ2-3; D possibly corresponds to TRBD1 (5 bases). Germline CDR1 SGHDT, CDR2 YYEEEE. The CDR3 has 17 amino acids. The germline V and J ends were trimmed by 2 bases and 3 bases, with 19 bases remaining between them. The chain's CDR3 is CASSFIEQAGPTDTQYF. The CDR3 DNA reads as TGTGCCAGCAGCTTTATCGAACAGGCCGGACCAACAGATACGCAGTATTTT.

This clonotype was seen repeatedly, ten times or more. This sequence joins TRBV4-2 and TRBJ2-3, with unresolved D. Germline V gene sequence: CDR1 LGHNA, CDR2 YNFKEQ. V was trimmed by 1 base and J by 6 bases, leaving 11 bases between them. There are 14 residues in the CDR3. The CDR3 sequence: CASSQAPGVDTQYF. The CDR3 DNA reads TGTGCCAGCAGCCAAGCCCCGGGCGTGGATACGCAGTATTTT.

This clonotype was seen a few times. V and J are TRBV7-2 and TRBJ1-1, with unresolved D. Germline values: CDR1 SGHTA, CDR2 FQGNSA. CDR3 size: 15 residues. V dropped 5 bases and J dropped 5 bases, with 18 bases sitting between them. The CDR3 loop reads CASSPRTGSGTEAFF. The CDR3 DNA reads TGTGCCAGCAGCCCCCGAACGGGCTCCGGGACTGAAGCTTTCTTT.

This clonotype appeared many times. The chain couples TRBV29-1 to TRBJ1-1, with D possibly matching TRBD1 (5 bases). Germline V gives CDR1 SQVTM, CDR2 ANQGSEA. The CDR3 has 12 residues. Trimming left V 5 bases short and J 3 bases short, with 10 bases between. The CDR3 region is CSVYGGDTEAFF. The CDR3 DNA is TGCAGCGTTTATGGGGGGGACACTGAAGCTTTCTTT.

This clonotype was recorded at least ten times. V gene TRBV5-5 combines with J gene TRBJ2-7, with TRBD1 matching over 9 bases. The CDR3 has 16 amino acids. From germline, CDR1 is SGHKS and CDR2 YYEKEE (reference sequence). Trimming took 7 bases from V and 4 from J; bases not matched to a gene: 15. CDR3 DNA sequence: TGTGCCAGCTCCGAGGGGCGCGGGACAGGGTTATACGAGCAGTACTTC. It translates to CASSEGRGTGLYEQYF.

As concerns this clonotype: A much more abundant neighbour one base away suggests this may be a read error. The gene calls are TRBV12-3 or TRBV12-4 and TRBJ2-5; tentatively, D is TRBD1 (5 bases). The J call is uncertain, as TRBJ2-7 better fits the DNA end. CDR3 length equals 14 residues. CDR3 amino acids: CASGRGRVAYEQYF. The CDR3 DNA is TGTGCCAGCGGTAGGGGCAGGGTGGCCTACGAGCAGTACTTC.

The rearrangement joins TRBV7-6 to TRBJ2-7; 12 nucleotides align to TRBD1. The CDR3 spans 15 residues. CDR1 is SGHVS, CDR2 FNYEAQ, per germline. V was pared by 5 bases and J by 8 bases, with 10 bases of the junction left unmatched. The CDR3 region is CASSPGTGGVGKQYF. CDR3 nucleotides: TGTGCCAGCAGCCCAGGGACAGGGGGCGTAGGCAAGCAGTACTTC.

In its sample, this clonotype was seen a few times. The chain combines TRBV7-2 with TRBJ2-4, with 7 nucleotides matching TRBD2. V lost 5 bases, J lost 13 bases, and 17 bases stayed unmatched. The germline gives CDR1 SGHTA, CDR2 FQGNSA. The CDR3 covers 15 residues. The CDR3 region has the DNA TGTGCCAGCAGCCCACTCGGGGCTAGCGGCTACGGGCAGTACTTC. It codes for CASSPLGASGYGQYF.

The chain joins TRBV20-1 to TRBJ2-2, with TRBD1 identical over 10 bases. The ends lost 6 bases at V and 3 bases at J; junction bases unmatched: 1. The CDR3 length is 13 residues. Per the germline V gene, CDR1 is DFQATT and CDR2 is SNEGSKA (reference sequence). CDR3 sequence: CSAGTGDTGELFF. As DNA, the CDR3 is TGCAGTGCCGGGACAGGGGACACCGGGGAGCTGTTTTTT.